These T cell receptor beta chains were read from a single sample in a study of vaccination effects on CD4 cells after COVID-19. Antigens of these TCRs are unknown. The repertoire was sequenced with immunoSEQ multiplex PCR; TCRdb's copy has only in-frame clones and lacks some. The sample holds 78,000 or so clones, about 78% seen once. Here the sequenced sample was CD4+ T cells from PBMCs cultured with SARS-CoV-2 spike peptides, taken before COVID-19 vaccination. Source of these receptors: a human donor who received a COVID-19 vaccine. The CDR3 runs from the conserved cysteine through the conserved F or W. D genes are given only for firm matches. The size entry is marked missing in some rows and otherwise reads once, few, many or a size class.

d_gene	abundance	v_gene	j_gene	CDR3aa	CDR3nt
.	.	TRBV5-8	TRBJ2-1	CASSLSTNGQFF	TGTGCCAGCAGCTTGTCCACCAACGGGCAGTTCTTC
.	medium-sized	TRBV4-1	TRBJ2-1	CASSHTQGAYNEQFF	TGCGCCAGCAGCCATACCCAGGGCGCTTACAATGAGCAGTTCTTC
.	.	TRBV3-1/TRBV3-2	TRBJ2-1	CASSFRTDLEQFF	TGTGCCAGCAGCTTCCGGACCGATTTGGAGCAGTTCTTC
.	.	TRBV29-1	TRBJ1-6	CSVRDTYNSPLHF	TGCAGCGTACGGGACACTTATAATTCACCCCTCCACTTT
TRBD2	.	TRBV6-4	TRBJ2-1	CASSNTGGVYNEQFF	TGTGCCAGCAGTAATACGGGGGGTGTTTACAATGAGCAGTTCTTC
TRBD1	.	TRBV9	TRBJ1-4	CASSPRAQGAPEKLFF	TGTGCCAGCAGCCCTCGAGCACAGGGGGCGCCTGAAAAACTGTTTTTT
.	.	TRBV6-6	TRBJ1-3	CASSYRREGGNTIYF	TGTGCCAGCAGTTACCGACGGGAAGGAGGAAACACCATATATTTT
.	.	TRBV19	TRBJ2-5	CASTRDGRQETQYF	TGTGCCAGTACCCGGGACGGCCGACAAGAGACCCAGTACTTC
.	.	TRBV5-1	TRBJ1-1	CASGSGGGYTEAFF	TGCGCCAGCGGATCGGGGGGAGGGTACACTGAAGCTTTCTTT
.	few	TRBV6-5	TRBJ2-3	CASTRRDTQYF	TGTGCCAGCACCAGGCGGGATACGCAGTATTTT
TRBD1	once	TRBV27	TRBJ1-2	CASSFRTGGNPNYGYTF	TGTGCCAGCAGTTTTCGGACAGGGGGCAATCCTAACTATGGCTACACCTTC
.	.	TRBV9	TRBJ1-3	CASSRGGAEGNTIYF	TGTGCCAGCAGCAGGGGAGGGGCTGAAGGAAACACCATATATTTT
TRBD1	.	TRBV6-1	TRBJ1-1	CASSEDRSNTEAFF	TGTGCCAGCAGTGAGGACAGGTCGAACACTGAAGCTTTCTTT
.	few	TRBV18	TRBJ2-1	CASSQSKTAYNEQFF	TGTGCCAGCTCGCAATCCAAGACTGCGTACAATGAGCAGTTCTTC
TRBD2	.	TRBV2	TRBJ2-2	CASTRGGSGGAIAGELFF	TGTGCCAGCACCCGAGGGGGTAGCGGGGGGGCCATCGCCGGGGAGCTGTTTTTT
.	.	TRBV27	TRBJ2-3	CASSLRSIRASTDTQYF	TGTGCCAGCAGTTTAAGGTCCATAAGAGCTAGCACAGATACGCAGTATTTT
TRBD2	.	TRBV4-1	TRBJ2-3	CASSQADLSSGGQYF	TGCGCCAGCAGCCAAGCCGATCTTTCTAGCGGGGGGCAATATTTT
.	few	TRBV3-1/TRBV3-2	TRBJ1-4	CASTRTVATNEKLFF	TGTGCCAGCACCCGGACAGTTGCAACTAATGAAAAACTGTTTTTT
.	.	TRBV27	TRBJ1-1	CASSSNGNTEAFF	TGTGCCAGCAGTTCAAACGGGAACACTGAAGCTTTCTTT
.	.	TRBV2	TRBJ2-6	CASLRESGANVLTF	TGTGCCAGCCTACGGGAATCTGGGGCCAACGTCCTGACTTTC
.	few	TRBV10-3	TRBJ1-1	CAISGGAQMNTEAFF	TGTGCCATCAGTGGGGGGGCTCAGATGAACACTGAAGCTTTCTTT
.	.	TRBV7-9	TRBJ2-5	CASSLIGREETQYF	TGTGCCAGCAGCTTAATAGGCAGGGAAGAGACCCAGTACTTC
TRBD1	once	TRBV5-1	TRBJ1-1	CASSFSVTGAANTEAFF	TGCGCCAGCAGCTTCTCAGTTACAGGGGCTGCGAACACTGAAGCTTTCTTT
TRBD1	.	TRBV18	TRBJ2-2	CASSPPGQGNTGELFF	TGTGCCAGCTCACCACCAGGACAGGGGAACACCGGGGAGCTGTTTTTT
TRBD1	.	TRBV3-1/TRBV3-2	TRBJ2-1	CASSRQGGNEQFF	TGTGCCAGCAGCCGACAGGGGGGAAATGAGCAGTTCTTC
TRBD2	.	TRBV28	TRBJ2-2	CASTAGGNTGELFF	TGTGCCAGCACTGCGGGGGGGAACACCGGGGAGCTGTTTTTT
TRBD1	.	TRBV10-3	TRBJ1-1	CAISGQGDTEAFF	TGTGCCATCAGTGGACAGGGAGACACTGAAGCTTTCTTT
.	.	TRBV28	TRBJ1-2	CASGNKNYGYTF	TGTGCCAGCGGAAACAAGAACTATGGCTACACCTTC
.	once	TRBV24-1	TRBJ2-2	CATRRGETGELFF	TGTGCCACCCGCAGGGGAGAAACCGGGGAGCTGTTTTTT
.	once	TRBV30	TRBJ1-1	CASSRGPGRDTEAFF	TGTGCCTCCTCACGGGGGCCGGGTCGGGACACTGAAGCTTTCTTT
TRBD2	.	TRBV11-3	TRBJ2-1	CASSKGGTGGPENEQFF	TGTGCCAGCAGCAAGGGGGGTACGGGGGGGCCTGAGAATGAGCAGTTCTTC
TRBD1	.	TRBV6-5	TRBJ1-5	CASSRRTGQNQPQHF	TGTGCCAGCAGTCGACGGACAGGGCAGAATCAGCCCCAGCATTTT
.	.	TRBV30	TRBJ1-2	CAWTGSGYGYTF	TGTGCCTGGACGGGATCTGGCTATGGCTACACCTTC
.	once	TRBV7-8	TRBJ1-3	CASRDMESGNTIYF	TGTGCCAGCAGGGATATGGAATCTGGAAACACCATATATTTT
.	.	TRBV10-2	TRBJ1-4	CARWGEGGRTNEKLFF	TGCGCCAGGTGGGGGGAGGGAGGTAGAACTAATGAAAAACTGTTTTTT
.	.	TRBV30	TRBJ2-3	CAWNRLLLDTQYF	TGTGCCTGGAACAGGCTTCTTTTGGATACGCAGTATTTT
.	.	TRBV6-5	TRBJ2-3	CASRTDREADTQYF	TGTGCCAGCAGGACCGACAGGGAGGCAGATACGCAGTATTTT
.	few	TRBV7-2	TRBJ2-5	CASGPGGAGSLRETQYF	TGTGCCTCCGGGCCAGGGGGGGCGGGGTCCCTTCGGGAGACCCAGTACTTC
TRBD1	once	TRBV18	TRBJ1-5	CASSPPGQGMGNQPQHF	TGTGCCAGCTCACCACCGGGACAGGGTATGGGCAATCAGCCCCAGCATTTT
.	.	TRBV28	TRBJ2-3	CASSLARGTDTQYF	TGTGCCAGCAGTTTAGCACGAGGCACAGATACGCAGTATTTT
.	.	TRBV6-1	TRBJ1-4	CASRGGSNEKLFF	TGTGCCAGCAGAGGCGGATCTAATGAAAAACTGTTTTTT